This TCR beta chain came from a study of cytomegalovirus exposure and HLA in healthy donors. The donors were healthy bone marrow donors. Losses at the gene ends were 5 bases for V and 1 base for J; bases not matched to a gene: 11. CDR1 SEHNR and CDR2 FQNEAQ come from the germline V gene (reference sequence). CDR3 size: 16 residues. 13 Jbeta primers and 60 Vbeta primers were used for the PCR. The method was immunoSEQ multiplex PCR; TCRdb's version includes in-frame clones alone and lacks a portion of them. The sample comprises 100,000 or so clones, more than 70% of which are singletons, and 9.6% rests with the top ten.

Material: PBMCs. The chain carries TRBV7-9 and TRBJ2-7; 7 bases match TRBD1. The source of this sequence is a male donor in good health and CMV-seropositive. As DNA, the CDR3 is TGTGCCAGCAGCCCCAACCCGAAGACAGGGTCCTACGAGCAGTACTTC. This codes for CASSPNPKTGSYEQYF.